The next 9 T cell receptor beta chains were all read from a single sample in a study of neurological immune-mediated disorders. Each CDR3 protein gets one entry after TCRdb re-called the 5' RACE reads with MiXCR. The repertoire holds about 36,000 distinct CDR3 sequences, approximately 10% seen once, with 6.6% in the top ten. Sample: PBMCs. Receptors originate from a woman in her 30s with HTLV-1-associated myelopathy (HAM/TSP).

This clonotype was recorded many times. V usage is TRBV7-3 and J usage is TRBJ2-1; TRBD2 might be the D (5 bases). This CDR3 has 15 residues. V was shortened by 4 bases and J by 4 bases, with 14 bases between the two germline ends. CDR1 and CDR2 from the germline V gene are SGHTA and FQGTGA. The CDR3 is CASSSTATGYNEQFF. As DNA, the CDR3 is TGTGCCAGCAGCTCCACAGCTACGGGGTACAATGAGCAGTTCTTC.

This clonotype came up many times. This sequence joins TRBV10-3 and TRBJ1-1, with unresolved D. CDR1 and CDR2 (germline): ENHRY, SYGVKD. The V and J ends lost 4 bases and 1 base respectively, with 10 bases between them. The CDR3 runs 14 residues. The CDR3, as DNA: TGTGCCATCAGTGTCGGCGGGGAGAACACTGAAGCTTTCTTT. As protein: CAISVGGENTEAFF.

This clonotype was observed at least ten times. V is TRBV19 and J is TRBJ1-5, with unresolved D. The V gene's germline CDR1 is LNHDA and CDR2 SQIVND (reference sequence). The V gene lost 3 bases and the J gene lost 0 bases, with 9 bases spanning the gap. The CDR3 contains 15 residues. CDR3 loop: CASSIGPYSNQPQHF. In DNA form, the CDR3 reads TGTGCCAGTAGTATCGGACCTTATAGCAATCAGCCCCAGCATTTT.

This clonotype was observed at least ten times. V and J are TRBV20-1 and TRBJ1-1; D not certain. The V gene's germline CDR1 is DFQATT and CDR2 SNEGSKA (reference sequence). The length of the CDR3 is 13 residues. Trimming took off 5 bases at V and 4 bases at J, with 14 bases between the two ends. The CDR3 DNA is TGCAGTGCTTCCTTGGACCGTTTCACTGAAGCTTTCTTT. Residues: CSASLDRFTEAFF.

This clonotype was found many times. The chain joins TRBV6-5 to TRBJ1-1; no clear D gene. The CDR3 is 15 amino acids. Germline V lookup: CDR1 MNHEY, CDR2 SVGAGI. Trimming shortened V by 4 bases and J by 5 bases, and 17 bases separated the two germline ends. CDR3 DNA sequence: TGTGCCAGCAGTTTATGGGGAGAAAGTAGGACTGAAGCTTTCTTT. Protein: CASSLWGESRTEAFF.

Concerning this clonotype: This may be a read error, as it is one base from a much larger clone. This rearrangement joins TRBV2 to TRBJ1-1; D is unclear. Per the germline V gene, CDR1 is SNHLY and CDR2 is FYNNEI. The CDR3 sequence is 13 residues long. CDR3 sequence: CSSSFTENTEAFF. CDR3 bases: TGTTCCAGCAGCTTCACGGAGAACACTGAAGCTTTCTTT. Variable domain in full (rest from reference TRBV2 and TRBJ1-1): EPEVTQTPSHQVTQMGQEVILRCVPISNHLYFYWYRQILGQKVEFLVSFYNNEISEKSEIFDDQFSVERPDGSNFTLKIRSTKLEDSAMYFCSSSFTENTEAFFGQGTRLTVV.

This clonotype has a count of ten or more. The CDR3 reads CSAKQGNTEAFF. CDR3 nucleotides: TGCAGTGCCAAACAGGGGAACACTGAAGCTTTCTTT. This chain uses TRBV20-1 with TRBJ1-1; perhaps TRBD1 as D (6 bases). This CDR3 spans 12 amino acids. Trimming pared 6 bases from V and 1 base from J, leaving 9 bases between. Looked up from germline, CDR1 is DFQATT and CDR2 is SNEGSKA (reference sequence).

In this sample, this clonotype turned up many times. J is TRBJ1-3 and V is TRBV11-3; no firm D call. Germline CDR1 SGHNT, CDR2 YENEEA. V lost 2 bases to trimming and J lost 3 bases, with 11 bases between them. The CDR3 covers 15 residues. The CDR3 DNA reads as TGTGCCAGCAGCTTATATGGAGGCATTGGAAACACCATATATTTT. Protein product: CASSLYGGIGNTIYF.

The chain is built from TRBV19 and TRBJ2-2; TRBD1 matches 7 bases. Germline CDR1 reads LNHDA; CDR2 reads SQIVND (reference sequence). V shed 4 bases and J 5 bases; nucleotides not matched to a gene: 7. This CDR3 is built from 15 residues. In DNA, the CDR3 is TGTGCCAGTAGTACCTCGACAGGGACGACCGGGGAGCTGTTTTTT. Protein: CASSTSTGTTGELFF.